This T cell receptor (beta chain) originates from a study of T-cell memory formation after mild COVID-19. Study outcomes and limitations: Later expanders leaned CD4+, whereas clones that contracted between day 15 and 85 were balanced CD4/CD8. Contracting CD8+ clones were enriched in EMRA, CD4+ mainly in CM and EM. There were some responding clones in pre-infection memory, which suggested that cross-reactive memory had joined.

TCR alpha and TCR beta cDNA libraries with sample barcodes and UMIs came from 5'RACE using constant-segment primers. A single record per CDR3 protein comes from TCRdb applying MiXCR to the 5' RACE reads. This sample has roughly 35,000 distinct CDR3 sequences, with more than 20% found just once. This clonotype was counted ten times or more. Its cognate antigen is unknown. V lost 6 bases, J lost 9 bases, and 15 bases lay in between. Germline values: CDR1 LGHDT, CDR2 YNNKEL (reference sequence). The CDR3 consists of 13 residues. Specimen: PBMCs or a T cell subset sorted from them (not recorded which). This chain uses TRBV3-1 with TRBJ2-1, with D unresolved. This sequence originates from an adult who had mild COVID-19 (a few samples of this study predate the infection). Cell type and time point are not known. The CDR3 DNA sequence: TGTGCCAGCAGACCCGGACCTGTGCCTGAGCAGTTCTTC. It translates to CASRPGPVPEQFF.